The 24 T cell receptor beta chains reported below all come from one sample, sequenced in a study of blood T cell repertoires in COVID-19. TCRdb's table, derived via immunoSEQ multiplex PCR, lists solely in-frame clones and lacks some. This sample has roughly 71,000 clones; just over 85% occur once, and the top ten carry 1.5% to 2.5%. The sample consisted of peripheral blood. These receptor sequences come from a man aged 25-45 years with acute or convalescent COVID-19.

The CDR3 DNA reads TGTGCCTGGAGTCCCGGGACAGGGGGCATTTCTAACTATGGCTACACCTTC. This translates into CAWSPGTGGISNYGYTF. The chain recombines TRBV30 with TRBJ1-2; 12 positions agree with TRBD1. The CDR3 loop spans 17 amino acids. J gave up 0 bases and V 2 bases, and 7 bases lay outside the gene matches. CDR1 GTSNPN and CDR2 SVGIG come from the germline V gene (reference sequence).

The chain uses TRBV27 and TRBJ1-5; D is uncertain. Germline loops: CDR1 MNHEY, CDR2 SMNVEV (reference sequence). V was clipped by 5 bases and J by 4 bases, with 6 bases between them. The CDR3 sequence is 12 residues long. Written as DNA, the CDR3 is TGTGCCAGCAGTCTACCTAATCAGCCCCAGCATTTT. Translating it yields CASSLPNQPQHF.

The sample holds one count of this clone. The genes are TRBV30 and TRBJ1-2; D may be TRBD1 (6 bases). The CDR3 totals 16 residues. Trimming removed 2 bases from V and 6 bases from J, with 22 bases in between. CDR1 and CDR2 from the germline V gene are GTSNPN and SVGIG (reference sequence). CDR3 DNA sequence: TGTGCCTGGAGTATAAACAAAAGCTACAGGGAAAATGGCTACACCTTC. This encodes CAWSINKSYRENGYTF.

The DNA for the CDR3 is TGTGCCTGGAGTGACAGGGAGGGTCCGTACTTC. Residues: CAWSDREGPYF. The rearrangement links TRBV30 to TRBJ2-7; D is possibly TRBD2 (7 bases). Germline CDR1 and CDR2: GTSNPN and SVGIG (reference sequence). The V gene lost 1 base and the J gene lost 12 bases, with 13 bases spanning the gap. CDR3 length equals 11 residues.

This clone was detected a few times. The chain has TRBV10-1 and TRBJ1-3; perhaps TRBD1 as D (6 bases). V lost 3 bases to trimming and J lost 0 bases, with 9 bases between them. This CDR3 has 15 residues. Germline V lookup: CDR1 WNHNN, CDR2 SYGVQD (reference sequence). This CDR3 reads CASSDQDSSGNTIYF. CDR3 nucleotide sequence: TGCGCCAGCAGTGATCAGGACAGCTCTGGAAACACCATATATTTT.

The rearrangement links TRBV14 to TRBJ2-5; D call uncertain. Germline CDR1 reads SGHDN; CDR2 reads FVKESK. Trimming left V 2 bases short and J 4 bases short, with 8 bases between. There are 13 residues in the CDR3. The CDR3 coding sequence is TGTGCCAGCAGCCAATGGAGACTAGAGACCCAGTACTTC. Protein: CASSQWRLETQYF.

This chain uses TRBV7-2 with TRBJ1-2; TRBD1 agrees at 9 bases. The trim removed 8 bases at V and 7 bases at J, leaving 8 bases unmatched. The CDR3 extends over 13 amino acids. In germline, CDR1 is SGHTA, CDR2 FQGNSA. Here the CDR3 reads CASGSRDRAGYTF. CDR3 coding DNA: TGTGCCAGCGGGTCCCGGGACAGGGCTGGCTACACCTTC. The full variable domain, with the rest looked up from reference TRBV7-2 and TRBJ1-2, is GAGVSQSPSNKVTEKGKDVELRCDPISGHTALYWYRQSLGQGLEFLIYFQGNSAPDKSGLPSDRFSAERTGGSVSTLTIQRTQQEDSAVYLCASGSRDRAGYTFGSGTRLTVV.

This rearrangement joins TRBV10-3 to TRBJ1-2; D unresolved. Per germline, CDR1 ENHRY and CDR2 SYGVKD. This CDR3 has 14 amino acids. Trimming removed 3 bases from V and 8 bases from J, with 16 bases in between. The CDR3 nucleotides read TGTGCCATCAGTGATTCTACAGATTCGGGGGGCTACACCTTC. Translating it yields CAISDSTDSGGYTF.

To note about this clone: Other DNA variants within this sample encode the same CDR3. V and J are TRBV2 and TRBJ1-6; D gene ambiguous. In germline, CDR1 is SNHLY, CDR2 FYNNEI. The germline V and J ends were trimmed by 1 base and 7 bases, with 8 bases remaining between them. This CDR3 is 14 amino acids long. The CDR3 loop reads CASSEGRRNSPLHF. The CDR3 DNA sequence: TGTGCCAGCAGTGAAGGTAGAAGAAATTCACCCCTCCACTTT.

This clone came up a few times. The rearrangement joins TRBV6-5 to TRBJ2-2; D is unresolved. V was pared by 2 bases and J by 8 bases, with 15 bases between. CDR3 size: 15 residues. Germline-derived CDR1 and CDR2 are MNHEY and SVGAGI. The CDR3 loop reads CASSYNGPSPGELFF. The CDR3 region has the DNA TGTGCCAGCAGTTACAATGGCCCCTCACCGGGGGAGCTGTTTTTT.

The chain has TRBV7-2 and TRBJ1-4; D unclear. CDR1 SGHTA and CDR2 FQGNSA come from the germline V gene. This CDR3 comprises 12 residues. Trimming left V 5 bases short and J 8 bases short, with 9 bases between. The CDR3: CASSPGGEKLFF. The CDR3 DNA sequence: TGTGCCAGCAGCCCCGGAGGCGAAAAACTGTTTTTT.

The chain joins TRBV5-1 to TRBJ2-1; 16 bases match TRBD2. Germline CDR1 and CDR2: SGHRS and YFSETQ. The CDR3 totals 18 residues. The V gene end was trimmed by 4 bases and the J gene end by 9 bases; junction bases not matched to a gene: 13. The CDR3 spells CASSTGLAGGIATLEQFF. CDR3 nucleotides: TGCGCCAGCAGCACGGGACTAGCGGGGGGGATTGCGACTCTTGAGCAGTTCTTC.

V usage is TRBV2 and J usage is TRBJ1-6; weak D call: TRBD1 (6 bases). CDR1 and CDR2 (germline): SNHLY, FYNNEI. V was cut by 7 bases and J by 7 bases, with 11 bases left in between. The CDR3 runs to 13 residues. CDR3 nucleotide sequence: TGTGCCAGCAACCAGGGGCCGAATTCACCCCTCCACTTT. This sequence encodes CASNQGPNSPLHF.

This sequence joins TRBV19 and TRBJ1-1, with a tentative D call TRBD1 (6 bases). Between the trimmed V and J ends, which lost 6 bases and 2 bases, there was a span of 13 bases. The CDR3 totals 14 residues. Germline CDR1 reads LNHDA; CDR2 reads SQIVND (reference sequence). CDR3 residues: CASRGRDTNTEAFF. The CDR3 bases are TGTGCCAGTAGGGGCCGGGACACAAACACTGAAGCTTTCTTT.

This chain joins TRBV19 and TRBJ1-1; D not certain. The V gene lost 3 bases and the J gene lost 5 bases, with 10 bases spanning the gap. This CDR3 region has 13 residues. In germline, CDR1 is LNHDA, CDR2 SQIVND (reference sequence). CDR3: CASSMRERTEAFF. CDR3 bases: TGTGCCAGTAGTATGAGGGAACGGACTGAAGCTTTCTTT.

The V call is TRBV5-5, the J call TRBJ2-7; D is possibly TRBD2 (5 bases). V was shortened by 0 bases and J by 1 base, with 8 bases between the two germline ends. This CDR3 is 14 amino acids long. Germline V gene lookup returns CDR1 SGHKS and CDR2 YYEKEE (reference sequence). The CDR3 nucleotides read TGTGCCAGCAGCTTGGTTAGCGTATCCTACGAGCAGTACTTC. Its protein is CASSLVSVSYEQYF.

The CDR3 loop reads CASGPTGYFHYEQYF. The DNA of the CDR3 is TGCGCCAGCGGCCCGACAGGTTACTTCCACTACGAGCAGTACTTC. The chain carries TRBV23-1 and TRBJ2-7; D is possibly TRBD1 (6 bases). TRBV23-1 is assigned to the ORF class and has an uncertain function. Trimming removed 8 bases at V and 3 bases at J, with 20 bases between. This CDR3 has 15 residues.

This clone was detected once. This chain joins TRBV4-1 and TRBJ2-3, with a tentative D call TRBD2 (5 bases). The CDR3 consists of 15 residues. Germline V gene data show CDR1 as MGHRA and CDR2 as YSYEKL. Trimming removed 5 bases at V and 4 bases at J, with 16 bases between. As DNA, the CDR3 is TGCGCCAGCAGCAAGAGGACGGCGGAGGCAGATACGCAGTATTTT. This gives the protein CASSKRTAEADTQYF.

This clone has just one count. The chain joins TRBV27 to TRBJ1-2; TRBD1 aligns across 8 bases. This CDR3 region has 12 residues. Germline V CDR1 and CDR2: MNHEY, SMNVEV (reference sequence). J was trimmed by 8 bases and V by 7 bases; bases with no gene match: 6. CDR3: CASTFRQGGYTF. The CDR3 nucleotides read TGTGCCAGCACCTTCAGACAGGGGGGCTACACCTTC.

The chain couples TRBV3-1 (or the pseudogene TRBV3-2) to TRBJ1-1, with 7 bases lining up with TRBD1. Looked up from germline, CDR1 is LGHDT and CDR2 is YNNKEL (reference sequence). Unmatched junction bases numbered 6, after V lost 0 bases and J lost 2 bases. The CDR3 runs to 16 residues. The CDR3 sequence is CASSQDPGQINTEAFF. For the CDR3, the DNA is TGTGCCAGCAGCCAAGATCCGGGACAGATAAACACTGAAGCTTTCTTT.

The chain couples TRBV5-1 to TRBJ1-1; 7 bases are shared with TRBD1. The junction had 6 bases not matched to a gene; V was cut back by 7 bases and J by 0 bases. Germline lookup yields CDR1 SGHRS and CDR2 YFSETQ. This CDR3 is built from 14 residues. The CDR3 DNA sequence: TGCGCCAGCGGACAGGAGGATATGAACACTGAAGCTTTCTTT. This gives the protein CASGQEDMNTEAFF.

This chain connects TRBV30 to TRBJ1-4; D perhaps matches TRBD1 (5 bases). The V gene lost 0 bases and the J gene lost 2 bases, with 10 bases spanning the gap. This CDR3 is 15 amino acids long. The V gene's germline CDR1 is GTSNPN and CDR2 SVGIG (reference sequence). In DNA, the CDR3 is TGTGCCTGGAGTGTAGGAGCAGGGACTAATGAAAAACTGTTTTTT. Translating gives CAWSVGAGTNEKLFF.

The sample holds one count of this clone. The chain is built from TRBV5-6 and TRBJ2-7; D ambiguous. The V end was cut by 3 bases, the J end by 4 bases, with 5 bases between. The CDR3 loop spans 11 amino acids. Germline V gene sequence: CDR1 SGHDT, CDR2 YYEEEE. DNA for the CDR3: TGTGCCAGCAGCTCTAGTTACGAGCAGTACTTC. Translation: CASSSSYEQYF.

The V gene is TRBV7-2, the J gene TRBJ2-3; 12 bases agree with TRBD2. CDR3 length equals 17 residues. V lost 2 bases, J lost 4 bases, and 7 bases stayed unmatched. Germline CDR1 reads SGHTA; CDR2 reads FQGNSA. The CDR3 loop reads CASSLSLAGGWSDTQYF. The DNA for the CDR3 is TGTGCCAGCAGCTTATCACTAGCGGGAGGTTGGTCAGATACGCAGTATTTT.